The rows below give T cell receptor beta chains drawn from one sample of a study of early T cells in non-severe SARS-CoV-2 infection. MiXCR was run by TCRdb on the 5' RACE reads, yielding one entry per CDR3 protein. The table records more than 50,000 distinct CDR3 sequences, about 16% of them present only once. Here the sequenced sample was whole blood, taken at baseline. These receptors were obtained from an adult who was a healthcare worker with PCR-confirmed SARS-CoV-2 infection or an uninfected control (not recorded which). The CDR3 runs from the conserved cysteine through the conserved F or W. Each record gives: V gene, J gene, D gene, clone size, CDR3 protein, CDR3 DNA. A D gene is named only where the DNA matches it firmly. The listing skips clone size in some rows; elsewhere it reads once, few, many or a size class.

v_call: TRBV12-3/TRBV12-4; j_call: TRBJ2-3; d_call: -; clone_size: -; cdr3_aa: CASSPNRADTQYF; cdr3_nt: TGTGCCAGCAGTCCGAACAGGGCAGATACGCAGTATTTT
v_call: TRBV25-1; j_call: TRBJ2-6; d_call: -; clone_size: -; cdr3_aa: CASSESGGLSGANVLTF; cdr3_nt: TGTGCCAGCAGTGAATCAGGCGGACTCTCTGGGGCCAACGTCCTGACTTTC
v_call: TRBV7-9; j_call: TRBJ1-1; d_call: -; clone_size: -; cdr3_aa: CASSFGQQGEAFF; cdr3_nt: TGTGCCAGCAGCTTCGGGCAGCAGGGTGAAGCTTTCTTT
v_call: TRBV27; j_call: TRBJ1-5; d_call: -; clone_size: few; cdr3_aa: CASSFGDPNQPQHF; cdr3_nt: TGTGCCAGCAGTTTCGGAGACCCCAATCAGCCCCAGCATTTT
v_call: TRBV12-3/TRBV12-4; j_call: TRBJ1-2; d_call: -; clone_size: many; cdr3_aa: CASSFPSGTYGYTF; cdr3_nt: TGTGCCAGCAGTTTTCCCTCAGGGACCTATGGCTACACCTTC
v_call: TRBV20-1; j_call: TRBJ1-1; d_call: -; clone_size: -; cdr3_aa: CSATTGRTNTEAFF; cdr3_nt: TGCAGTGCTACAACGGGACGGACGAACACTGAAGCTTTCTTT
v_call: TRBV2; j_call: TRBJ2-1; d_call: -; clone_size: few; cdr3_aa: CASSPGRSSYNEQFF; cdr3_nt: TGTGCCAGCAGCCCGGGACGATCTTCCTACAATGAGCAGTTCTTC
v_call: TRBV20-1; j_call: TRBJ2-5; d_call: -; clone_size: few; cdr3_aa: CSAAPLGGDQETQYF; cdr3_nt: TGCAGTGCTGCCCCCTTAGGGGGGGACCAAGAGACCCAGTACTTC
v_call: TRBV6-1; j_call: TRBJ2-3; d_call: -; clone_size: -; cdr3_aa: CASTRAAADTQYF; cdr3_nt: TGTGCCAGCACGCGGGCCGCGGCAGATACGCAGTATTTT
v_call: TRBV12-3/TRBV12-4; j_call: TRBJ1-5; d_call: -; clone_size: many; cdr3_aa: CASSPGRTNQPQHF; cdr3_nt: TGTGCCAGCAGTCCCGGGCGCACAAATCAGCCCCAGCATTTT